This T cell receptor beta chain was recovered during a study of CD8+ T cells in alopecia areata. On the study more broadly: Treated individuals took tofacitinib by mouth, 5 to 10 mg twice daily.

Extracted from the samples, RNA was reverse transcribed into cDNA to serve as the sequencing template. Only in-frame clones appear in the TCRdb table, and some are missing; sequencing was by immunoSEQ multiplex PCR. In the table there are some 190,000 clones, roughly three fifths of which are singletons. On this clone itself: The antigen remains unidentified.

The sample's treatment: oral pan-JAK inhibitor, 5-10 mg twice daily. Obtained from alopecia areata patients were lesional scalp punch biopsies along with peripheral blood. It was from PBMCs that CD4+ and CD8+ T cells were sorted. Looked up from germline, CDR1 is MNHNS and CDR2 is SASEGT. The CDR3 is 12 residues long. V was shortened by 6 bases and J by 8 bases, with 13 bases between the two germline ends. Study conclusions and caveats: Lesional scalp, especially alopecia totalis/universalis, showed higher clonality than normal scalp.

V usage is TRBV6-1 and J usage is TRBJ1-2, with a possible D match to TRBD1 (5 bases). This TCR was recovered from a human donor with alopecia areata. Sequences were derived from CD4+ T cells sorted from blood, sampled around week 42, from a patient treated with tofacitinib. The CDR3 region has the DNA TGTGCCAGCAGCTCGGGACCCGGAGGCTACACCTTC. This codes for CASSSGPGGYTF.